What follows are 3 T cell receptor beta chains derived from one specimen sequenced in a study of cytomegalovirus exposure and HLA in healthy donors. PCR amplification relied on 60 Vbeta primers (plus 13 Jbeta primers). TCRdb's copy holds only in-frame clones and misses some; the assay was immunoSEQ multiplex PCR. The sample lists just over 150,000 clones, approximately 86% occurring once. The source material was PBMCs. Every receptor here comes from a woman in her forties or fifties in good health and CMV-seropositive.

The CDR3 is CASSPIAGRSGELFF. CDR3 DNA sequence: TGCGCCAGCAGCCCTATAGCGGGGCGGAGCGGGGAGCTGTTTTTT. The V gene is TRBV4-1, the J gene TRBJ2-2, with 8 bases that match TRBD2. V lost 4 bases and J lost 7; bases outside the gene matches: 8. Germline lookup yields CDR1 MGHRA and CDR2 YSYEKL. The CDR3 is 15 amino acids.

This clone appeared once. The chain uses TRBV9 and TRBJ2-5; 8 bases fit TRBD1. The CDR3 is made up of 16 amino acids. V gave up 3 bases and J gave up 5 bases; unmatched junction bases: 12. Germline values: CDR1 SGDLS, CDR2 YYNGEE. The CDR3 here is CASSERQQGARETQYF. The CDR3 DNA is TGTGCCAGCAGCGAGCGGCAGCAGGGGGCACGGGAGACCCAGTACTTC.

This clone appeared once. The chain joins TRBV2 to TRBJ1-2; TRBD1 might be the D (5 bases). CDR3 length: 12 amino acids. Germline-derived CDR1 and CDR2 are SNHLY and FYNNEI. V was shortened by 4 bases and J by 7 bases, with 10 bases between the two germline ends. The CDR3 coding sequence is TGTGCCAGCAGTGGGGACTCTCCTGGCTACACCTTC. Translated, it gives CASSGDSPGYTF.